Each of the 4 T cell receptor beta chains below was sequenced from the same sample in a study of cytomegalovirus exposure and HLA in healthy donors. Both 60 Vbeta primers and 13 Jbeta primers went into the PCR. Clones were read by immunoSEQ multiplex PCR, and TCRdb kept only the in-frame ones, dropping some. The profile shows under 200,000 clones, approximately 78% of them singletons. The sequenced sample consisted of PBMCs. Every receptor here comes from a woman younger than 35 in good health and CMV-seronegative.

Only a few counts were recorded for this clone. This chain links TRBV30 with TRBJ2-1, with D possibly being TRBD2 (6 bases). This CDR3 spans 14 amino acids. V was cut by 2 bases and J by 7 bases, with 15 bases left in between. Germline CDR1 GTSNPN, CDR2 SVGIG (reference sequence). CDR3 in amino acids: CAWSTGGNPNEQFF. CDR3 bases: TGTGCCTGGAGTACGGGCGGGAACCCGAATGAGCAGTTCTTC.

This chain uses TRBV18 with TRBJ2-3; D unresolved. The CDR3 is 13 residues long. V was pared by 0 bases and J by 4 bases, with 5 bases between. The V gene's germline CDR1 is KGHSH and CDR2 LQKENI. CDR3 sequence: CASSPPQSDTQYF. The CDR3 bases are TGTGCCAGCTCACCACCTCAGTCAGATACGCAGTATTTT.

This clone showed up just once. The chain uses TRBV5-1 and TRBJ2-3; 8 positions agree with TRBD2. This CDR3 has 16 residues. V gave up 4 bases and J gave up 6 bases; unmatched junction bases: 13. Germline V lookup: CDR1 SGHRS, CDR2 YFSETQ. The CDR3 DNA reads as TGCGCCAGCAGCCTGACCGGGACTAGGGAGGTGGATACGCAGTATTTT. Amino acids: CASSLTGTREVDTQYF.

The chain combines TRBV19 with TRBJ1-5; 10 bases align to TRBD1. The CDR3 has 15 residues. CDR1 and CDR2 from the germline V gene are LNHDA and SQIVND (reference sequence). The junction had 7 bases not matched to a gene; V was cut back by 4 bases and J by 7 bases. The CDR3 coding sequence is TGTGCCAGTAGTACCGGGACAGGGGAAAGGCAGCCCCAGCATTTT. Amino acid sequence: CASSTGTGERQPQHF.